A single sample gave rise to the 24 T cell receptor beta chains below, sequenced in a study of T cell repertoires in cytomegalovirus infection. From the reads, TCRdb called clonotypes with MiXCR, one entry per CDR3 protein. The sample yields fewer than 550,000 distinct CDR3 sequences, about 11% seen once. The sequenced sample was PBMCs. Source of these receptors: a human donor in good health (CMV status not recorded). Some clones in this sample may be carry-over from other donors' samples.

This clonotype was counted many times. This chain joins TRBV29-1 and TRBJ2-1; D is uncertain. The germline CDR1 and CDR2 sequences are SQVTM and ANQGSEA. With 3 bases removed from V and 0 bases from J, the gap between germline ends came to 12 bases. CDR3 size: 15 residues. CDR3 DNA sequence: TGCAGCGTTGAGGTAGACCCTAGCTCCTACAATGAGCAGTTCTTC. Translation: CSVEVDPSSYNEQFF.

This clonotype has ten or more counts. The chain combines TRBV12-3 or TRBV12-4 with TRBJ2-2; D is undetermined. The CDR3 covers 13 residues. Trimming shortened V by 6 bases and J by 2 bases, and 7 bases separated the two germline ends. CDR3 amino acids: CASSTVNTGELFF. In DNA form, the CDR3 reads TGTGCCAGCAGCACGGTTAACACCGGGGAGCTGTTTTTT.

This clonotype came up many times. The chain links TRBV18 to TRBJ1-4, with 8 bases identical to TRBD1. Germline CDR1 KGHSH, CDR2 LQKENI. V dropped 3 bases and J dropped 6; count of bases not matched to a gene: 0. The CDR3 is 13 residues long. This CDR3 reads CASSPTGDEKLFF. CDR3 nucleotides: TGTGCCAGCTCACCGACAGGGGATGAAAAACTGTTTTTT.

The table lists this clonotype with many counts. The chain is built from TRBV4-2 and TRBJ1-2; maybe TRBD1 (5 bases). The CDR3 is 17 residues long. Germline lookup yields CDR1 LGHNA and CDR2 YNFKEQ. V lost 0 bases, J lost 4 bases, and 18 bases lay in between. The chain's CDR3 is CASSQDEAGQGLYGYTF. For the CDR3, the DNA is TGTGCCAGCAGCCAAGACGAGGCGGGCCAGGGACTCTATGGCTACACCTTC.

The rearrangement joins TRBV11-2 to TRBJ2-4; 7 bases fit TRBD1. V shed 5 bases and J 1 base; nucleotides not matched to a gene: 23. Germline CDR1 SGHAT, CDR2 FQNNGV. The CDR3 spans 21 residues. The CDR3 region has the DNA TGTGCCAGCAGCCCTCCAAAAAAACCCGCGACAGGGCCAGGCGCCAAAAACATTCAGTACTTC. As protein: CASSPPKKPATGPGAKNIQYF.

The table lists this clonotype with many counts. V gene TRBV7-2 combines with J gene TRBJ2-1, with 8 bases fitting TRBD1. Looked up from germline, CDR1 is SGHTA and CDR2 is FQGNSA. This CDR3 spans 14 amino acids. J lost 9 bases, V lost 5 bases, and 9 bases had no gene match. Here the CDR3 reads CASSPDRVPGEQFF. The CDR3 region has the DNA TGTGCCAGCAGCCCGGACAGGGTGCCTGGTGAGCAGTTCTTC.

This clonotype has just a few counts. The chain links TRBV6-1 to TRBJ1-2; 9 bases fit TRBD1. V was pared by 5 bases and J by 4 bases, with 14 bases of the junction left unmatched. CDR1 MNHNS and CDR2 SASEGT come from the germline V gene. CDR3 length equals 17 residues. The CDR3 DNA reads TGTGCCAGCAGTTCCACACCCGGGACAGGGATAGCCTATGGCTACACCTTC. Its protein product is CASSSTPGTGIAYGYTF.

The J gene is TRBJ2-5, the V gene TRBV19; the D is unclear. With 4 bases removed from V and 5 bases from J, the gap between germline ends came to 11 bases. The CDR3 length is 13 residues. Germline V gives CDR1 LNHDA, CDR2 SQIVND (reference sequence). Here the CDR3 reads CASSTGPVETQYF. The CDR3 bases are TGTGCCAGTAGTACCGGACCGGTGGAGACCCAGTACTTC.

The V call is TRBV20-1, the J call TRBJ2-7; the D is unclear. The germline V gene has CDR1 DFQATT and CDR2 SNEGSKA (reference sequence). The CDR3 consists of 13 residues. V was cut by 5 bases and J by 4 bases, with 15 bases left in between. The chain's CDR3 is CSAFANTDYEQYF. Here the CDR3 DNA reads TGCAGTGCTTTTGCGAACACTGATTACGAGCAGTACTTC.

The rearrangement joins TRBV27 to TRBJ2-7, with D maybe TRBD1 (6 bases). V lost 8 bases, J lost 3 bases, and 20 bases lay in between. CDR1 is MNHEY and CDR2 is SMNVEV in the germline V gene (reference sequence). The CDR3 is made up of 15 amino acids. CDR3 amino acids: CASRTAPESRYEQYF. CDR3 DNA: TGTGCCAGCCGGACAGCCCCCGAGAGTCGCTACGAGCAGTACTTC.

There are a few counts of this clonotype. This chain links TRBV20-1 with TRBJ2-4; no reliable D call. Germline assignment: CDR1 DFQATT and CDR2 SNEGSKA (reference sequence). This CDR3 comprises 15 residues. V was clipped by 6 bases and J by 1 base, with 16 bases between them. In DNA form, the CDR3 reads TGCAGTGCCCCGACGCCCCGGAATGCCAAAAACATTCAGTACTTC. Translating it yields CSAPTPRNAKNIQYF.

This clonotype appeared a few times. The chain carries TRBV19 and TRBJ1-1, with 9 bases fitting TRBD1. V lost 5 bases and J lost 1; bases outside the gene matches: 2. Germline CDR1 and CDR2: LNHDA and SQIVND (reference sequence). This CDR3 comprises 14 residues. CDR3 nucleotide sequence: TGTGCCAGTAGTGCGGACAGGGGGAACACTGAAGCTTTCTTT. Translation gives CASSADRGNTEAFF.

This clonotype occurred many times. The genes are TRBV27 and TRBJ2-2; TRBD1 is a possible D gene (5 bases). In germline, CDR1 is MNHEY, CDR2 SMNVEV (reference sequence). Trimming took 0 bases from V and 1 from J, leaving 9 bases between them. The CDR3 is made up of 16 amino acids. The CDR3 region is CASSLSPGMNTGELFF. CDR3 sequence (DNA): TGTGCCAGCAGTTTATCCCCAGGGATGAACACCGGGGAGCTGTTTTTT.

This clonotype was counted only a few times. This chain joins TRBV4-2 and TRBJ1-4; D might be TRBD1 (5 bases). Trimming removed 0 bases from V and 4 bases from J, with 9 bases in between. CDR3 length: 15 amino acids. From germline, CDR1 is LGHNA and CDR2 YNFKEQ. The DNA of the CDR3 is TGTGCCAGCAGCCAAGAAGGGGCCCTTAATGAAAAACTGTTTTTT. This gives the protein CASSQEGALNEKLFF.

There are a few counts of this clonotype. V and J are TRBV7-6 and TRBJ1-1; 8 nucleotides match TRBD1. Per germline, CDR1 SGHVS and CDR2 FNYEAQ. The junction had 4 bases not matched to a gene; V was cut back by 4 bases and J by 0 bases. The CDR3 has 15 amino acids. The CDR3 nucleotides read TGTGCCAGCAGCTCCCCAGGGGGCGTGAACACTGAAGCTTTCTTT. It translates to CASSSPGGVNTEAFF.

The rearrangement joins TRBV20-1 to TRBJ2-7; 8 nucleotides line up with TRBD2. Losses at the gene ends were 5 bases for V and 4 bases for J; bases not matched to a gene: 7. Per the germline V gene, CDR1 is DFQATT and CDR2 is SNEGSKA (reference sequence). The CDR3 loop spans 13 amino acids. The CDR3 region has the DNA TGCAGTGCTTTAAGCGGGAGATATTACGAGCAGTACTTC. It is translated as CSALSGRYYEQYF.

There are many counts of this clonotype. This chain links TRBV4-2 with TRBJ2-1, with D unresolved. This CDR3 spans 15 amino acids. V shed 4 bases and J shed 1 base, with 11 bases lying between them. Germline CDR1 LGHNA, CDR2 YNFKEQ. This CDR3 reads CASSPGPTSYNEQFF. The CDR3, as DNA: TGTGCCAGCAGCCCAGGCCCCACATCCTACAATGAGCAGTTCTTC.

This clonotype was picked up many times. This chain links TRBV7-8 with TRBJ2-3, with TRBD2 matching 8 bases. The V gene's germline CDR1 is SGHVS and CDR2 FQNEAQ. The J segment lost 0 bases and the V segment lost 5 bases, leaving 4 bases of the junction unmatched. This CDR3 is built from 15 residues. The CDR3 is CASSVLAASTDTQYF. In DNA, the CDR3 is TGTGCCAGCAGCGTACTAGCGGCTAGCACAGATACGCAGTATTTT.

This clonotype appeared many times. V is TRBV6-1 and J is TRBJ1-1, with D unclear. Trimming pared 1 base from V and 5 bases from J, leaving 11 bases between. CDR1 is MNHNS and CDR2 is SASEGT in the germline V gene. This CDR3 has 14 residues. CDR3 protein: CASSEDEGGTEAFF. The CDR3 DNA reads as TGTGCCAGCAGTGAAGACGAGGGTGGAACTGAAGCTTTCTTT.

This clonotype appeared many times. The J gene is TRBJ1-5, the V gene TRBV7-9; 9 positions match TRBD1. The CDR3 loop spans 15 amino acids. In germline, CDR1 is SEHNR, CDR2 FQNEAQ (reference sequence). V lost 5 bases and J lost 7; bases outside the gene matches: 9. Written as DNA, the CDR3 is TGTGCCAGCAGCACCGGGACAGGGATGAGCCAGCCCCAGCATTTT. Translating gives CASSTGTGMSQPQHF.

This rearrangement joins TRBV28 to TRBJ2-7; D perhaps matches TRBD2 (6 bases). V was shortened by 5 bases and J by 3 bases, with 17 bases between the two germline ends. The germline CDR1 and CDR2 sequences are MDHEN and SYDVKM. This CDR3 is 15 amino acids long. CDR3: CASSILRGGSYEQYF. The CDR3 bases are TGTGCCAGCAGTATCCTACGGGGAGGAAGCTACGAGCAGTACTTC.

J is TRBJ1-1 and V is TRBV7-9; D is unresolved. The CDR3 runs to 14 residues. In germline, CDR1 is SEHNR, CDR2 FQNEAQ (reference sequence). The V end lost 0 bases, the J end lost 6 bases, and 11 bases lay between the germline ends. CDR3 nucleotide sequence: TGTGCCAGCAGCTTAGCGCTAATCCCCGCTGAAGCTTTCTTT. Translation gives CASSLALIPAEAFF.

This chain joins TRBV20-1 and TRBJ2-7; 8 nucleotides agree with TRBD2. CDR3 length equals 15 residues. CDR1 DFQATT and CDR2 SNEGSKA come from the germline V gene (reference sequence). V gave up 5 bases and J gave up 5 bases; unmatched junction bases: 14. The CDR3, as DNA: TGCAGTGCTCCGAAACAAGCGGGAGCGGGGCACGAGCAGTACTTC. Its protein is CSAPKQAGAGHEQYF.

In its sample, this clonotype was seen many times. V and J are TRBV29-1 and TRBJ2-7; D might be TRBD1 (5 bases). This CDR3 contains 15 residues. V lost 3 bases, J lost 0 bases, and 15 bases lay in between. CDR1 and CDR2 from the germline V gene are SQVTM and ANQGSEA. CDR3 sequence reads: CSVDGQGGRSYEQYF. The DNA for the CDR3 is TGCAGCGTTGATGGGCAGGGTGGTCGCTCCTACGAGCAGTACTTC.